One and the same sample provided the 5 T cell receptor beta chains below, sequenced in a study of blood T cells in healthy people across ages. With a J-beta primer mix and a sample-barcoded 5' primer, a second PCR ran about 6 to 11 cycles. TCRdb re-called the 5' RACE reads with MiXCR, one entry per CDR3 protein. The data contain 2 million or so distinct CDR3 sequences, just under 50% of them singletons. The source material was blood. The receptors stem from a woman aged 40 to 49 in good health.

This clonotype was seen more than once but under ten times. The chain carries TRBV7-2 and TRBJ2-5, with TRBD1 as a possible D gene (6 bases). The CDR3 loop spans 15 amino acids. Trimming shortened V by 0 bases and J by 1 base, and 9 bases separated the two germline ends. Germline CDR1 and CDR2: SGHTA and FQGNSA. The CDR3 loop reads CASSLAQGRQETQYF. The CDR3 bases are TGTGCCAGCAGCTTAGCACAGGGCCGCCAAGAGACCCAGTACTTC. The full variable domain, with the rest looked up from reference TRBV7-2 and TRBJ2-5, is GAGVSQSPSNKVTEKGKDVELRCDPISGHTALYWYRQSLGQGLEFLIYFQGNSAPDKSGLPSDRFSAERTGGSVSTLTIQRTQQEDSAVYLCASSLAQGRQETQYFGPGTRLLVL.

The rearrangement uses TRBV7-2 and TRBJ1-6; TRBD1 agrees at 7 bases. This CDR3 has 12 amino acids. CDR1 is SGHTA and CDR2 is FQGNSA in the germline V gene. Trimming cost V 7 bases and J 12 bases; bases outside gene matches: 6. The CDR3 loop reads CASTDRAQPLHF. CDR3 nucleotides: TGTGCCAGCACCGACAGGGCACAACCCCTCCACTTT.

The chain has TRBV29-1 and TRBJ1-4; the D is unclear. The CDR3 loop spans 18 amino acids. Germline assignment: CDR1 SQVTM and CDR2 ANQGSEA. V lost 1 base and J lost 0, with 18 bases in between. The CDR3 region is CSVEVAETPRATNEKLFF. The CDR3 DNA reads as TGCAGCGTTGAAGTGGCAGAAACCCCGAGGGCAACTAATGAAAAACTGTTTTTT.

The chain joins TRBV7-2 to TRBJ2-1; 9 bases line up with TRBD2. The CDR3 sequence is 16 residues long. J gave up 8 bases and V 1 base, and 9 bases lay outside the gene matches. CDR1 and CDR2 (germline): SGHTA, FQGNSA. The CDR3 nucleotides are TGTGCCAGCAGCTTAGAGGCCCTAGCGGGACTGCATGAGCAGTTCTTC. It yields the protein CASSLEALAGLHEQFF.

V usage is TRBV6-5 and J usage is TRBJ1-1; D not resolved. In germline, CDR1 is MNHEY, CDR2 SVGAGI. The ends were cut back, 5 bases at V and 1 base at J, with 8 bases in the middle. The CDR3 runs to 13 residues. The DNA for the CDR3 is TGTGCCAGCAGTAAGCCGGGGAACACTGAAGCTTTCTTT. Translating gives CASSKPGNTEAFF.